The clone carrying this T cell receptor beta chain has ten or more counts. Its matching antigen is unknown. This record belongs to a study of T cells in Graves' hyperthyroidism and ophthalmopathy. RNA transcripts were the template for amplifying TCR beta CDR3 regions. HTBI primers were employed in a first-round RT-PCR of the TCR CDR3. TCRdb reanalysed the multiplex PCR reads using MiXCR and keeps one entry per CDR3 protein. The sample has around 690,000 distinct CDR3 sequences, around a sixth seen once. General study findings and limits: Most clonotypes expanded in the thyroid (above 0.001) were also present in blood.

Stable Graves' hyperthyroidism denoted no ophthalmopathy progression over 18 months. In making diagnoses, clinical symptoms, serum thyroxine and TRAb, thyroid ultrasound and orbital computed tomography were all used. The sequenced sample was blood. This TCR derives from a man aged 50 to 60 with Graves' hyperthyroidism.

CDR3 amino acids: CASSLVLGRVTEAFF. The CDR3 coding sequence is TGTGCCAGCAGCTTAGTCCTGGGGCGCGTCACTGAAGCTTTCTTT. The V and J genes are TRBV7-9 and TRBJ1-1; D is perhaps TRBD1 (5 bases). V lost 1 base and J 4 bases, leaving 13 bases between the germline ends. This CDR3 contains 15 residues. Germline CDR1 reads SEHNR; CDR2 reads FQNEAQ (reference sequence).